The clone carrying this TCR beta chain has ten or more counts. Antigen: not known. This specimen belongs to a study of tumor and adjacent non-tumor tissue in lung cancer. Trimming took 5 bases from V and 9 from J, leaving 14 bases between them. This CDR3 region has 12 residues. Germline V gene lookup returns CDR1 SQVTM and CDR2 ANQGSEA. The study, taken as a whole, reports: Tumor repertoires had a smaller top 100 clone share than normal lung.

The library came from three nested PCR rounds adapted from ARM-PCR protocols. Each CDR3 protein is one row after TCRdb ran MiXCR on the multiplex PCR reads. The sample consists of tens of thousands of distinct CDR3 sequences, around 61% of them appearing once. This sample's RNA came from whole unsorted tissue. Distant lung tissue was collected more than 3 cm away from the tumor edge. The sequenced sample consisted of distant non-tumor lung tissue. The V and J genes are TRBV29-1 and TRBJ2-1; D gene uncertain. The sequence was obtained from a man in his 70s with non-small cell lung cancer. For the CDR3, the DNA is TGCAGCGTTAACTCTTTGGCGACTGAGCAGTTCTTC. Translated: CSVNSLATEQFF.